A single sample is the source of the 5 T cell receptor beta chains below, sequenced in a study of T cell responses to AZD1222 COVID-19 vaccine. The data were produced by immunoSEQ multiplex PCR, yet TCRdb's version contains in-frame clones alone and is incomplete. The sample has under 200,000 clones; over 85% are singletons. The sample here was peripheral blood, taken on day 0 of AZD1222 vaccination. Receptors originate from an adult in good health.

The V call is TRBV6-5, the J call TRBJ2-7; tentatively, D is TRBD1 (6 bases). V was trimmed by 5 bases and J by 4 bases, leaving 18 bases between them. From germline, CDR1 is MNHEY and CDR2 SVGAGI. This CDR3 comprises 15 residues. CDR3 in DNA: TGTGCCAGCAGTATTACAGGGAGATTGTCATACGAGCAGTACTTC. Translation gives CASSITGRLSYEQYF.

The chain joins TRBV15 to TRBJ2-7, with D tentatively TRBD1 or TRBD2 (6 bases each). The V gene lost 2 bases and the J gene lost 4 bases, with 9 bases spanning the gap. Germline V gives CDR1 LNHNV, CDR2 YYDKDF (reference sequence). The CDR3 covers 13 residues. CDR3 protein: CATSRLGGYEQYF. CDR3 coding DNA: TGTGCCACCAGCAGATTAGGGGGGTACGAGCAGTACTTC.

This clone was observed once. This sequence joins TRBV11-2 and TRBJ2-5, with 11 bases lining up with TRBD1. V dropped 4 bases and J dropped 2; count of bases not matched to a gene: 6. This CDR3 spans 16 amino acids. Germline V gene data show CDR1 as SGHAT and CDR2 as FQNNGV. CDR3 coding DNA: TGTGCCAGCAGCTATGGGGACAGGGGGGGACAAGAGACCCAGTACTTC. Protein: CASSYGDRGGQETQYF.

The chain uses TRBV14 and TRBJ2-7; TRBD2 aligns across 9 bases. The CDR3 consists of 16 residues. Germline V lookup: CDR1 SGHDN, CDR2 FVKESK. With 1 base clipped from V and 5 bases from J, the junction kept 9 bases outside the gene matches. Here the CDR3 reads CASSQGQAGGRNEQYF. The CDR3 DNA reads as TGTGCCAGCAGCCAAGGACAAGCGGGAGGTCGTAACGAGCAGTACTTC.

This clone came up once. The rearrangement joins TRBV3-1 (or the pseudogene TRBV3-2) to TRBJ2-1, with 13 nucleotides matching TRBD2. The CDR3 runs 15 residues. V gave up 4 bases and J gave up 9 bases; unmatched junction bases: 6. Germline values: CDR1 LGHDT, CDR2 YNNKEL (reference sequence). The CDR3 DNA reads TGTGCCAGCAGCCCCACTAGCGGGGGGGCTTTTGAGCAGTTCTTC. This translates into CASSPTSGGAFEQFF.